The entry below describes one T cell receptor beta chain. The antigen is unknown. The record originates from a study of cytomegalovirus exposure and HLA in healthy donors. Whole-study findings and limits: Some TCR beta chains (roughly 160 of them) were listed as cytomegalovirus-associated.

PCR involved 60 Vbeta and 13 Jbeta primers. Some clones are missing from TCRdb's copy, which holds only in-frame ones; the method was immunoSEQ multiplex PCR. In the table there are about 110,000 clones, 13% to 15% of which are singletons. The CDR3 covers 13 residues. The germline V gene encodes CDR1 MDHEN and CDR2 SYDVKM. V lost 5 bases and J 2 bases, leaving 7 bases between the germline ends. The sample consisted of PBMCs. The TCR comes from a female donor in good health and CMV-seronegative. The chain recombines TRBV28 with TRBJ1-5, with D hard to call. The CDR3 loop is CASSIQGNQPQHF. CDR3 DNA sequence: TGTGCCAGCAGTATCCAGGGCAATCAGCCCCAGCATTTT.